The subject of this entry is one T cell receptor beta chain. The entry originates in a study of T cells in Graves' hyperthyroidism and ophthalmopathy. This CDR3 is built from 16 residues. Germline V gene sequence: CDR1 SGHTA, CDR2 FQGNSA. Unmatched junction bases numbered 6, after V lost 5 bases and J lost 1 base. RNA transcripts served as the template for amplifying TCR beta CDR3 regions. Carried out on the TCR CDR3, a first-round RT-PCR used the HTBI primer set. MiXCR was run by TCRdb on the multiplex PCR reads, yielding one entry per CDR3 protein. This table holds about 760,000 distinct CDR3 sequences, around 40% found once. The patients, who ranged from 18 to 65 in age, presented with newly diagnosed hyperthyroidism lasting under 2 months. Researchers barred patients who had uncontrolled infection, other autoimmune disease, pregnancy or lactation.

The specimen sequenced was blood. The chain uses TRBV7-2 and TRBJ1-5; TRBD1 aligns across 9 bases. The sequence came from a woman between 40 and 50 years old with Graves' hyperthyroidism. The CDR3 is CASSQLQGASNQPQHF. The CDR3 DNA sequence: TGTGCCAGCAGCCAACTACAGGGGGCGAGCAATCAGCCCCAGCATTTT. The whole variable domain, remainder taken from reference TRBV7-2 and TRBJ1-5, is GAGVSQSPSNKVTEKGKDVELRCDPISGHTALYWYRQSLGQGLEFLIYFQGNSAPDKSGLPSDRFSAERTGGSVSTLTIQRTQQEDSAVYLCASSQLQGASNQPQHFGDGTRLSIL.